This T cell receptor beta chain appears in the sequencing data of a study of OX40 agonist ivuxolimab in advanced cancers. Findings of the study overall: With doses of 0.1 to 3.0 mg/kg, CD4+ and CD8+ blood T cells had undergone clonal expansion by week 6. Relative to CD4+ cells, CD8+ T cells on average had more expanded clones. With doses of 0.1-3.0 mg/kg, partial responders showed among the lowest clonal expansion.

Sequencing was performed with immunoSEQ multiplex PCR; in TCRdb, only in-frame clones are kept and a portion is missing. This sample has some 77,000 clones, with about 92% found just once. With regard to this clone: The antigen remains undetermined.

The germline V gene encodes CDR1 LNHDA and CDR2 SQIVND (reference sequence). The CDR3 runs to 16 residues. Losses at the gene ends were 1 base for V and 7 bases for J; bases not matched to a gene: 8. The clonotype was recovered from an adult with an advanced solid tumor such as melanoma, head and neck, liver or kidney cancer. The sequenced sample was CD4+ or CD8+ T cells sorted from blood, obtained in a trial of the OX40 agonist ivuxolimab. V and J are TRBV19 and TRBJ1-5, with 9 bases aligning to TRBD1. The CDR3 DNA follows: TGTGCCAGTAGTATAGTAACCGGACAGGGGACCCAGCCCCAGCATTTT. Translating it yields CASSIVTGQGTQPQHF.